This T cell receptor beta chain was recovered during a study of blood T cell repertoires in COVID-19. TCRdb's table, derived via immunoSEQ multiplex PCR, lists solely in-frame clones and lacks some. The data show some 150,000 clones, with about 91% seen just once and less than 2% held by the top ten. This CDR3 region has 13 residues. The V end lost 1 base, the J end lost 3 bases, and 6 bases lay between the germline ends. The germline V gene encodes CDR1 LGHDT and CDR2 YNNKEL (reference sequence). Sample: peripheral blood. The sequence derives from a woman aged 55-70 years with acute or convalescent COVID-19. J is TRBJ1-1 and V is TRBV3-1 (or the pseudogene TRBV3-2), with D unclear. CDR3 DNA: TGTGCCAGCAGCCAAGTCGAGGACACTGAAGCTTTCTTT. It encodes CASSQVEDTEAFF.